The T cell receptor beta chain under discussion was sequenced for a study of T cells in Graves' hyperthyroidism and ophthalmopathy. What was amplified from RNA transcripts were TCR beta CDR3 regions. The TCR CDR3 was amplified in a first-round RT-PCR using the HTBI primer set. TCRdb used MiXCR to reprocess the multiplex PCR reads, holding one entry per CDR3 protein. The profile covers 350,000 to 400,000 distinct CDR3 sequences, with 15% appearing a single time and 30% to 35% taken by the ten largest. The CDR3 loop spans 15 amino acids. The germline CDR1 and CDR2 sequences are MNHNS and SASEGT. V lost 8 bases, J lost 4 bases, and 20 bases lay in between.

The source is a woman in her twenties or thirties with Graves' hyperthyroidism. The chain uses TRBV6-1 and TRBJ1-2; D uncertain. The specimen sequenced was blood. DNA of the CDR3: TGTGCCAGCGTCCGCGCCCCCGGGGAGTCCTATGGCTACACCTTC. This codes for CASVRAPGESYGYTF.